This entry lists 20 T cell receptor beta chains sequenced from one sample in a study of CD8 T cells in ankylosing spondylitis. Via MiXCR, TCRdb re-called the 5' RACE reads, giving one row per CDR3 protein. The data show almost 250,000 distinct CDR3 sequences, roughly 32% seen once. The sample consisted of blood, either unsorted or a sorted T cell fraction (not recorded which). These receptor sequences come from a male donor with ankylosing spondylitis or in good health (not recorded which).

In its sample, this clonotype was seen many times. The chain has TRBV12-3 or TRBV12-4 and TRBJ2-7; perhaps TRBD1 as D (5 bases). CDR3 length equals 14 residues. Trimming left V 3 bases short and J 0 bases short, with 9 bases between. The CDR3: CASSFLDSSYEQYF. The CDR3 nucleotides are TGTGCCAGCAGTTTTCTAGACAGCTCCTACGAGCAGTACTTC.

V and J are TRBV20-1 and TRBJ2-1; 10 positions agree with TRBD1. This CDR3 has 15 residues. The germline gives CDR1 DFQATT, CDR2 SNEGSKA (reference sequence). V lost 3 bases, J lost 5 bases, and 7 bases stayed unmatched. CDR3 sequence (DNA): TGCAGTGCTAGGGCCGGGACAGGGGTGAACAATGAGCAGTTCTTC. Amino acids: CSARAGTGVNNEQFF.

In its sample, this clonotype was seen a few times. V is TRBV12-3 or TRBV12-4 and J is TRBJ2-5; 7 bases line up with TRBD1. The CDR3 has 14 amino acids. Losses at the gene ends were 1 base for V and 5 bases for J; bases not matched to a gene: 4. This chain's CDR3 is CASSLGQGVETQYF. CDR3 bases: TGTGCCAGCAGTTTAGGACAGGGTGTTGAGACCCAGTACTTC.

The genes are TRBV7-8 and TRBJ2-1, with D perhaps given as TRBD1 or TRBD2 (5 bases each). V lost 4 bases, J lost 4 bases, and 11 bases lay in between. Germline assignment: CDR1 SGHVS and CDR2 FQNEAQ. The CDR3 contains 14 residues. The CDR3 spells CASSWDGGYNEQFF. The CDR3, as DNA: TGTGCCAGCAGCTGGGACGGCGGGTACAATGAGCAGTTCTTC. Based on the CDR3 plus reference TRBV7-8 and TRBJ2-1, the full variable domain is GAGVSQSPRYKVAKRGQDVALRCDPISGHVSLFWYQQALGQGPEFLTYFQNEAQLDKSGLPSDRFFAERPEGSVSTLKIQRTQQEDSAVYLCASSWDGGYNEQFFGPGTRLTVL.

This clonotype was counted only a few times. This chain joins TRBV10-3 and TRBJ2-1, with no clear D. The CDR3 contains 15 residues. CDR1 is ENHRY and CDR2 is SYGVKD in the germline V gene. The V and J ends lost 0 bases and 5 bases respectively, with 11 bases between them. CDR3 nucleotide sequence: TGTGCCATCAGTGAGTCGCTTAAGAAAAACAATGAGCAGTTCTTC. Translated, it gives CAISESLKKNNEQFF.

This clonotype was observed a handful of times. This sequence joins TRBV20-1 and TRBJ2-3; TRBD2 agrees at 13 bases. Germline V gives CDR1 DFQATT, CDR2 SNEGSKA (reference sequence). V shed 5 bases, J shed 2 bases, and the junction held 4 bases outside the gene matches. The CDR3 is 15 amino acids. CDR3 in DNA: TGCAGTGCTCATGGACTAGCGGGGGCCACAGATACGCAGTATTTT. This gives the protein CSAHGLAGATDTQYF.

This clonotype came up a few times. The chain joins TRBV3-1 to TRBJ2-7, with D possibly being TRBD2 (5 bases). Germline V gene sequence: CDR1 LGHDT, CDR2 YNNKEL (reference sequence). This CDR3 comprises 18 residues. The V end was cut by 0 bases, the J end by 2 bases, with 20 bases between. The CDR3 DNA reads as TGTGCCAGCAGCCAAGACGTGCGTCTTGAGGGTAACCCCTACGAGCAGTACTTC. Its translation: CASSQDVRLEGNPYEQYF.

This clonotype was picked up a small number of times. The V call is TRBV20-1, the J call TRBJ2-2; D may be TRBD1 (5 bases). Trimming left V 3 bases short and J 6 bases short, with 11 bases between. Germline CDR1 is DFQATT and CDR2 is SNEGSKA (reference sequence). The CDR3 contains 13 residues. The CDR3 nucleotides read TGCAGTGCTAGCACAGGCGTGGCCGGGGAGCTGTTTTTT. Protein: CSASTGVAGELFF.

This clonotype was seen only a few times. This chain links TRBV5-1 with TRBJ2-3; 10 bases agree with TRBD2. V lost 4 bases and J lost 10; bases outside the gene matches: 15. The CDR3 runs to 16 residues. Germline CDR1 reads SGHRS; CDR2 reads YFSETQ. Written as DNA, the CDR3 is TGCGCCAGCAGCCACCCCGCCGGGACTAGCGCAAGTGCGCAGTATTTT. Translation gives CASSHPAGTSASAQYF.

This clonotype was observed a few times. The gene calls are TRBV27 and TRBJ1-2, with 12 bases fitting TRBD1. Germline V gives CDR1 MNHEY, CDR2 SMNVEV (reference sequence). CDR3 size: 17 residues. J lost 3 bases, V lost 5 bases, and 10 bases had no gene match. The CDR3 sequence: CASSLAGQGAGDYGYTF. The CDR3, as DNA: TGTGCCAGCAGTCTGGCGGGACAGGGGGCGGGGGACTATGGCTACACCTTC.

The J gene is TRBJ2-3, the V gene TRBV4-2; D uncertain. Germline CDR1 LGHNA, CDR2 YNFKEQ. This CDR3 spans 15 amino acids. The V gene lost 0 bases and the J gene lost 6 bases, with 13 bases spanning the gap. CDR3 in DNA: TGTGCCAGCAGCCAAGAGTGGGGTACCGTTGATACGCAGTATTTT. Its translation is CASSQEWGTVDTQYF.

The V and J genes are TRBV2 and TRBJ2-5; 15 bases are a match to TRBD2. The germline V gene has CDR1 SNHLY and CDR2 FYNNEI. The V and J ends lost 4 bases and 4 bases, in that order; junction bases with no gene match: 10. The CDR3 runs to 18 residues. CDR3 nucleotide sequence: TGTGCCAGCAGTGCATTGACCGGACTAGCGGGGGGGCGAGAGACCCAGTACTTC. It encodes CASSALTGLAGGRETQYF.

The chain uses TRBV12-3 or TRBV12-4 and TRBJ1-5, with 7 bases lining up with TRBD1. The CDR3 extends over 15 amino acids. J lost 4 bases, V lost 2 bases, and 5 bases had no gene match. CDR3 coding DNA: TGTGCCAGCAGTTTAACCCAGGGGGGTAATCAGCCCCAGCATTTT. It encodes CASSLTQGGNQPQHF.

The sample holds a few counts of this clonotype. The CDR3 nucleotides are TGTGCCAGCAGCGCATCCGGGGGGCCCGTTGAAGAGACCCAGTACTTC. It translates to CASSASGGPVEETQYF. The chain carries TRBV4-2 and TRBJ2-5; TRBD2 is a possible D gene (7 bases). CDR1 is LGHNA and CDR2 is YNFKEQ in the germline V gene. The CDR3 runs to 16 residues. The V gene lost 5 bases and the J gene lost 3 bases, with 19 bases spanning the gap.

The chain uses TRBV7-2 and TRBJ2-1; D may correspond to TRBD1 or TRBD2 (5 bases each). Germline assignment: CDR1 SGHTA and CDR2 FQGNSA. The CDR3 totals 15 residues. Trimming took 4 bases from V and 0 from J, leaving 10 bases between them. CDR3 nucleotides: TGTGCCAGCAGCTCTCCCGGGACCTCCTACAATGAGCAGTTCTTC. This codes for CASSSPGTSYNEQFF. The full variable domain, with the rest looked up from reference TRBV7-2 and TRBJ2-1, is GAGVSQSPSNKVTEKGKDVELRCDPISGHTALYWYRQSLGQGLEFLIYFQGNSAPDKSGLPSDRFSAERTGGSVSTLTIQRTQQEDSAVYLCASSSPGTSYNEQFFGPGTRLTVL.

This clonotype was seen a handful of times. The chain has TRBV20-1 and TRBJ2-3; D possibly matches TRBD1 or TRBD2 (6 bases each). The CDR3 has 14 residues. In germline, CDR1 is DFQATT, CDR2 SNEGSKA (reference sequence). CDR3 coding DNA: TGCGGAATACCCGACGGGGGCCTCACAGATACGCAGTATTTT. It yields the protein CGIPDGGLTDTQYF.

This clonotype has more than one count but fewer than ten. The chain couples TRBV6-1 to TRBJ1-2; TRBD1 agrees at 7 bases. The CDR3 extends over 14 amino acids. The germline V gene encodes CDR1 MNHNS and CDR2 SASEGT. Unmatched junction bases numbered 5, after V lost 6 bases and J lost 1 base. For the CDR3, the DNA is TGTGCCAGCAGCAACAGGGGCGTTAACTATGGCTACACCTTC. Translating it yields CASSNRGVNYGYTF.

About this clonotype: The CDR3 end shows no conserved phenylalanine or tryptophan, and so a read error is likely. This chain joins TRBV6-2 or TRBV6-3 and TRBJ2-3; D gene uncertain. The V end lost 6 bases, the J end lost 12 bases, and 10 bases lay between the germline ends. The length of the CDR3 is 10 residues. Germline lookup yields CDR1 MNHEY and CDR2 SVGEGT. This chain's CDR3 is CASSGFTQYL. CDR3 DNA: TGTGCCAGCAGCGGGTTTACACAGTATTTG.

This chain uses TRBV5-6 with TRBJ2-7; tentative D call: TRBD2 (7 bases). Between the trimmed V and J ends, which lost 1 base and 4 bases, there was a span of 12 bases. CDR1 SGHDT and CDR2 YYEEEE come from the germline V gene. The CDR3 is 14 residues long. The CDR3 nucleotides read TGTGCCAGCAGCTTGTGGGGGGGCATATACGAGCAGTACTTC. Protein sequence: CASSLWGGIYEQYF.

The rearrangement joins TRBV5-1 to TRBJ1-4; 7 nucleotides align to TRBD1. Trimming removed 4 bases from V and 5 bases from J; junction bases left unmatched: 5. The length of the CDR3 is 14 residues. From germline, CDR1 is SGHRS and CDR2 YFSETQ. The CDR3 is CASSLGQRNEKLFF. The CDR3 DNA follows: TGCGCCAGCAGCCTGGGACAGAGGAATGAAAAACTGTTTTTT.